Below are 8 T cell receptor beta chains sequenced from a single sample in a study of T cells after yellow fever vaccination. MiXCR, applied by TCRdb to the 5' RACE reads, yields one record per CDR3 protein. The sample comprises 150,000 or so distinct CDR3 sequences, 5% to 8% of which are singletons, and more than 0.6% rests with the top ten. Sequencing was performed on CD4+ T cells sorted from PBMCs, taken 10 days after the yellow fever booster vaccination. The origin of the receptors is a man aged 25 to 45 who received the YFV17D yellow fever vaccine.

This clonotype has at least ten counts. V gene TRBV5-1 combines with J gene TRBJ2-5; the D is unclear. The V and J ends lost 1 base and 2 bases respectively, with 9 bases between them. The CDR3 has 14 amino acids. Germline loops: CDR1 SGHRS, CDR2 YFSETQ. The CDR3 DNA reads TGCGCCAGCAGCTTGCAGACTGTTCAAGAGACCCAGTACTTC. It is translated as CASSLQTVQETQYF. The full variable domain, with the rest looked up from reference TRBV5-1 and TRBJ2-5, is KAGVTQTPRYLIKTRGQQVTLSCSPISGHRSVSWYQQTPGQGLQFLFEYFSETQRNKGNFPGRFSGRQFSNSRSEMNVSTLELGDSALYLCASSLQTVQETQYFGPGTRLLVL.

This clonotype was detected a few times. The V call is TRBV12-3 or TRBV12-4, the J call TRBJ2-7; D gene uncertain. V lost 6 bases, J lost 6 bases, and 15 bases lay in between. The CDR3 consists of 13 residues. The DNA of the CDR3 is TGTGCCAGCAGCCATGGGCTTCGGGCCGAGCAGTACTTC. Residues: CASSHGLRAEQYF.

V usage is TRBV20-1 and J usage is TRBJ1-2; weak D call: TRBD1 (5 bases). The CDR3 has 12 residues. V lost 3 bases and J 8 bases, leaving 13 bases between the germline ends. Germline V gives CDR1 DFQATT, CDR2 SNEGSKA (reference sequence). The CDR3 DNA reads TGCAGTGCTAGTCCGGGGGGGATAGGCTACACCTTC. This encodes CSASPGGIGYTF.

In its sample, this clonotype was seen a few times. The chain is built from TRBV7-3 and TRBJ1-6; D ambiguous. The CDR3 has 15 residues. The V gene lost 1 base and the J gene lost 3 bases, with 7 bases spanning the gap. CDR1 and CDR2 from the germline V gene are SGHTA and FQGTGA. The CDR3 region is CASSLSGGYNSPLHF. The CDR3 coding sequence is TGTGCCAGCAGCTTAAGTGGCGGCTATAATTCACCCCTCCACTTT.

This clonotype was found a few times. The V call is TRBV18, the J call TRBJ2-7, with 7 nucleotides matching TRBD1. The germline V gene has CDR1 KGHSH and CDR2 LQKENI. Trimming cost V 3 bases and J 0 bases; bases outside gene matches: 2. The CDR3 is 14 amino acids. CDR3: CASSPRDSSYEQYF. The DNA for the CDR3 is TGTGCCAGCTCACCGAGGGACAGCTCCTACGAGCAGTACTTC.

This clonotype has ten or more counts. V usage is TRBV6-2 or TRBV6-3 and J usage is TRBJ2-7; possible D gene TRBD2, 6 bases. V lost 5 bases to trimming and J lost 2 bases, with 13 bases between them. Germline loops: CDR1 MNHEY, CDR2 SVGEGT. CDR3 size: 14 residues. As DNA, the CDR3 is TGTGCCAGCAGTCCTAGGACTAAAACCTACGAGCAGTACTTC. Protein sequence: CASSPRTKTYEQYF.

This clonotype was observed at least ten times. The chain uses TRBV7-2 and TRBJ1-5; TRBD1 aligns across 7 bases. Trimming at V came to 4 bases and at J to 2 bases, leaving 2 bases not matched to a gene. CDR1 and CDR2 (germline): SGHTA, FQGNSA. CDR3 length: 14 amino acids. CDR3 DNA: TGTGCCAGCAGCTCCGACAGGGGCAATCAGCCCCAGCATTTT. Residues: CASSSDRGNQPQHF.

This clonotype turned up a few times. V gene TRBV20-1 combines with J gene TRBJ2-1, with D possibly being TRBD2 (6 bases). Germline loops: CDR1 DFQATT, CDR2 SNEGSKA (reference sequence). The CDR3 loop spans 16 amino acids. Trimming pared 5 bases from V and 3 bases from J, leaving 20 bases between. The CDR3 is CSAPISLATSYNEQFF. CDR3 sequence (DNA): TGCAGTGCTCCGATAAGTTTAGCGACTAGCTACAATGAGCAGTTCTTC.